The 26 T cell receptor beta chains in this list originate from one sample, sequenced in a study of T cell repertoires in cytomegalovirus infection. In TCRdb, the reads were re-called with MiXCR into one record per CDR3 protein. The table records 400,000 or so distinct CDR3 sequences, 25% to 40% of them present only once. Sequencing was done on a sample of PBMCs. Receptor source: a human donor in good health (CMV status not recorded). Some clones in this sample may be carry-over from other donors' samples.

This clonotype was recorded many times. The chain carries TRBV7-2 and TRBJ2-5; no reliable D call. CDR1 and CDR2 (germline): SGHTA, FQGNSA. Trimming took 0 bases from V and 5 from J, leaving 4 bases between them. The CDR3 consists of 12 residues. CDR3 in amino acids: CASSLALETQYF. DNA of the CDR3: TGTGCCAGCAGCTTAGCGCTCGAGACCCAGTACTTC.

This clonotype showed up just a few times. This chain joins TRBV29-1 and TRBJ1-1, with D perhaps TRBD1 (5 bases). V gave up 4 bases and J gave up 1 base, with 13 bases separating them. In germline, CDR1 is SQVTM, CDR2 ANQGSEA. The CDR3 sequence is 14 residues long. CDR3 coding DNA: TGCAGCGTTGCGAGGGGCTATCGGAACACTGAAGCTTTCTTT. Its translation: CSVARGYRNTEAFF.

This chain connects TRBV5-4 to TRBJ2-4; TRBD1 aligns across 11 bases. Germline lookup yields CDR1 SGHNT and CDR2 YYREEE (reference sequence). The CDR3 totals 16 residues. The V gene end was trimmed by 4 bases and the J gene end by 3 bases; junction bases not matched to a gene: 6. The CDR3 nucleotides read TGTGCCAGCAGCAGCACCGGGACAGGGGGCAAAAACATTCAGTACTTC. It encodes CASSSTGTGGKNIQYF.

Remarks on this clonotype: The conserved closing phenylalanine or tryptophan is absent in this CDR3, likely reflecting a read error. The DNA is omitted, as the CDR3 cannot be located on it reliably, and the CDR3 follows TCRdb's listing. The chain combines TRBV7-6 with TRBJ1-2; TRBD1, the table's D call, was not compared with the DNA. The CDR3 is made up of 16 amino acids, end residues included. CDR1 is SGHVS, CDR2 FNYEAQ, per germline. The CDR3 loop is CASSLLDRGDNYGYTL.

This clonotype was picked up one time. This chain uses TRBV3-1 with TRBJ1-1; D not resolved. The CDR3 is made up of 13 amino acids. Germline CDR1 is LGHDT and CDR2 is YNNKEL (reference sequence). V gave up 3 bases and J gave up 2 bases, with 7 bases separating them. CDR3 nucleotide sequence: TGTGCCAGCAGCCATGCCGAAAACACTGAAGCTTTCTTT. Its protein product is CASSHAENTEAFF.

This clonotype was seen repeatedly, ten times or more. This chain links TRBV7-8 with TRBJ2-7, with a weak D call TRBD1 (6 bases). CDR1 is SGHVS, CDR2 FQNEAQ, per germline. Trimming left V 4 bases short and J 0 bases short, with 16 bases between. The length of the CDR3 is 16 residues. CDR3 in DNA: TGTGCCAGCAGCTCCCGGAGACAGGAAAGCTCCTACGAGCAGTACTTC. Residues: CASSSRRQESSYEQYF.

This clonotype was seen repeatedly, ten times or more. This rearrangement joins TRBV7-8 to TRBJ1-4; D remains unclear. Per germline, CDR1 SGHVS and CDR2 FQNEAQ. V was cut by 3 bases and J by 7 bases, with 6 bases left in between. This CDR3 region has 12 residues. CDR3 nucleotides: TGTGCCAGCAGCTTTAGACCTGAAAAACTGTTTTTT. It codes for CASSFRPEKLFF. Combining the CDR3 with reference TRBV7-8 and TRBJ1-4 gives the whole variable domain GAGVSQSPRYKVAKRGQDVALRCDPISGHVSLFWYQQALGQGPEFLTYFQNEAQLDKSGLPSDRFFAERPEGSVSTLKIQRTQQEDSAVYLCASSFRPEKLFFGSGTQLSVL.

This clonotype was counted ten times or more. The chain is built from TRBV12-3 or TRBV12-4 and TRBJ1-1; weak D call: TRBD1 (5 bases). There are 12 residues in the CDR3. V lost 6 bases, J lost 5 bases, and 10 bases lay in between. CDR3 residues: CASSPGGTEAFF. In DNA, the CDR3 is TGTGCCAGCAGCCCCGGGGGGACTGAAGCTTTCTTT.

This clonotype was seen a few times. The chain combines TRBV5-4 with TRBJ2-7; D is unclear. CDR1 is SGHNT and CDR2 is YYREEE in the germline V gene (reference sequence). The CDR3 totals 14 residues. Trimming took 0 bases from V and 6 from J, leaving 13 bases between them. The chain's CDR3 is CASSLDLFGSEQYF. The CDR3 DNA reads as TGTGCCAGCAGCTTGGACTTATTCGGCTCCGAGCAGTACTTC.

This chain links TRBV15 with TRBJ2-1; D may match TRBD1 or TRBD2 (5 bases each). The CDR3 loop spans 18 amino acids. Germline V gives CDR1 LNHNV, CDR2 YYDKDF (reference sequence). V was shortened by 0 bases and J by 6 bases, with 21 bases between the two germline ends. CDR3 residues: CATSRDPRGPFSLNEQFF. In DNA form, the CDR3 reads TGTGCCACCAGCAGAGACCCCCGGGGACCATTCAGCCTCAATGAGCAGTTCTTC.

There are many counts of this clonotype. The rearrangement joins TRBV7-2 to TRBJ2-7; unclear D gene. Trimming shortened V by 1 base and J by 2 bases, and 9 bases separated the two germline ends. Looked up from germline, CDR1 is SGHTA and CDR2 is FQGNSA. The CDR3 totals 14 residues. The CDR3: CASSLGSLTYEQYF. The CDR3 DNA sequence: TGTGCCAGCAGCTTAGGGAGCCTTACCTACGAGCAGTACTTC.

This clonotype has more than one count but fewer than ten. The CDR3 protein is CASSLQQTHEKLFF. The CDR3 DNA sequence: TGTGCCAGCAGCTTACAACAGACACATGAAAAACTGTTTTTT. The chain has TRBV7-2 and TRBJ1-4; D is undetermined. Trimming removed 2 bases from V and 6 bases from J, with 10 bases in between. From germline, CDR1 is SGHTA and CDR2 FQGNSA. This CDR3 spans 14 amino acids.

This clonotype was found a few times. This chain connects TRBV6-2 or TRBV6-3 to TRBJ2-7, with D possibly being TRBD2 (6 bases). V was pared by 0 bases and J by 2 bases, with 14 bases between. In germline, CDR1 is MNHEY, CDR2 SVGEGT. The CDR3 is 16 amino acids. This chain's CDR3 is CASSYSREGGTYEQYF. The DNA of the CDR3 is TGTGCCAGCAGTTACTCTCGCGAGGGCGGGACCTACGAGCAGTACTTC.

In its sample, this clonotype was seen many times. The rearrangement joins TRBV7-2 to TRBJ2-3; no reliable D call. Germline V gene data show CDR1 as SGHTA and CDR2 as FQGNSA. Deletions cut 1 base from V and 1 base from J, with 12 bases between. The CDR3 spans 16 residues. The CDR3 DNA follows: TGTGCCAGCAGCTTAGGGGTGAGGTGGGGCACAGATACGCAGTATTTT. It specifies CASSLGVRWGTDTQYF.

The chain employs TRBV5-6 and TRBJ2-2; 8 bases fit TRBD1. V shed 4 bases and J 7 bases; nucleotides not matched to a gene: 12. CDR1 is SGHDT, CDR2 YYEEEE, per germline. The length of the CDR3 is 16 residues. CDR3 nucleotide sequence: TGTGCCAGCAGCCTAGACCGACAGGGGTTAAACGGGGAGCTGTTTTTT. Translation: CASSLDRQGLNGELFF.

This clonotype was observed many times. The chain links TRBV7-2 to TRBJ2-1; TRBD1 is a possible D gene (5 bases). The V gene lost 1 base and the J gene lost 9 bases, with 13 bases spanning the gap. The CDR3 is 14 residues long. CDR1 and CDR2 (germline): SGHTA, FQGNSA. The DNA of the CDR3 is TGTGCCAGCAGCTTAGTGGTCAGGGTGAGTGAGCAGTTCTTC. Encoded protein: CASSLVVRVSEQFF.

The CDR3 sequence is CSVKLAGGPDTQYF. The CDR3 coding sequence is TGCAGCGTTAAACTAGCGGGGGGACCAGATACGCAGTATTTT. The gene calls are TRBV29-1 and TRBJ2-3; TRBD2 matches 12 bases. The CDR3 runs 14 residues. Germline loops: CDR1 SQVTM, CDR2 ANQGSEA. V trimming: 5 bases; J trimming: 4 bases; junction bases outside the gene matches: 4.

In this sample, this clonotype turned up a few times. This chain uses TRBV28 with TRBJ1-1; D is unresolved. Trimming took off 3 bases at V and 2 bases at J, with 16 bases between the two ends. The CDR3 has 16 amino acids. Per germline, CDR1 MDHEN and CDR2 SYDVKM. In DNA form, the CDR3 reads TGTGCCAGCAGTTTCTCCGACCGGATCCTTAACACTGAAGCTTTCTTT. It codes for CASSFSDRILNTEAFF.

On this clonotype itself: In this CDR3 the conserved last residue, phenylalanine or tryptophan, is missing, so a read error is likely. This chain joins TRBV20-1 and TRBJ2-7; D uncertain. The CDR3 covers 15 residues. V was shortened by 3 bases and J by 0 bases, with 15 bases between the two germline ends. Germline V gene lookup returns CDR1 DFQATT and CDR2 SNEGSKA (reference sequence). The DNA for the CDR3 is TGCAGTGCTAGGGTTTTTGTCCTAAGCTCCTACGAGCAGTACTTA. Translated, it gives CSARVFVLSSYEQYL.

A remark on this clonotype: This may come from a read error, since a much larger clone is one base off. This chain joins TRBV6-5 and TRBJ2-4; D possibly corresponds to TRBD1 (6 bases). The germline V gene has CDR1 MNHEY and CDR2 SVGAGI. This CDR3 spans 15 amino acids. As DNA, the CDR3 is TGTGCCCGCAGTCCCTCCAGGGGTGGCAAAAACATTCAGTACTTC. Its translation is CARSPSRGGKNIQYF.

This clonotype was seen repeatedly, ten times or more. The chain is built from TRBV4-1 and TRBJ1-2, with TRBD1 matching over 7 bases. V shed 3 bases and J 4 bases; nucleotides not matched to a gene: 8. Per the germline V gene, CDR1 is MGHRA and CDR2 is YSYEKL. The CDR3 runs to 15 residues. DNA for the CDR3: TGCGCCAGCAGCCAGCGACAGGGCGTTCTCTATGGCTACACCTTC. Translation gives CASSQRQGVLYGYTF.

This chain uses TRBV4-3 with TRBJ1-1; TRBD1 matches 12 bases. J lost 4 bases, V lost 3 bases, and 12 bases had no gene match. Germline CDR1 LGHNA, CDR2 YSLEER. CDR3 size: 18 residues. The CDR3 sequence is CASSHRPGTGGRGTEAFF. Here the CDR3 DNA reads TGCGCCAGCAGCCACCGACCGGGGACAGGGGGCCGTGGCACTGAAGCTTTCTTT.

This clonotype occurred a few times. J is TRBJ1-1 and V is TRBV6-5; no reliable D call. This CDR3 comprises 16 residues. The V end lost 0 bases, the J end lost 2 bases, and 13 bases lay between the germline ends. CDR1 and CDR2 (germline): MNHEY, SVGAGI. The CDR3 here is CASSYSNLASNTEAFF. As DNA, the CDR3 is TGTGCCAGCAGTTACTCGAATCTGGCCTCTAACACTGAAGCTTTCTTT.

This clonotype was seen ten or more times. The V call is TRBV19, the J call TRBJ1-4; D not resolved. With 5 bases removed from V and 7 bases from J, the gap between germline ends came to 17 bases. The germline gives CDR1 LNHDA, CDR2 SQIVND (reference sequence). The CDR3 extends over 15 amino acids. In DNA form, the CDR3 reads TGTGCCAGTAGTCATCAAACGGGAGTTGGTGAAAAACTGTTTTTT. Residues: CASSHQTGVGEKLFF.

This clonotype has just a few counts. V gene TRBV12-3 or TRBV12-4 combines with J gene TRBJ2-7; 7 bases are a match to TRBD1. The length of the CDR3 is 13 residues. The junction had 4 bases not matched to a gene; V was cut back by 4 bases and J by 4 bases. CDR3 bases: TGTGCCAGCAGTTGGGACAGAGAATACGAGCAGTACTTC. Translated: CASSWDREYEQYF.

A few counts support this clonotype. The chain uses TRBV5-1 and TRBJ1-4; 9 nucleotides align to TRBD1. V shed 3 bases, J shed 0 bases, and the junction held 9 bases outside the gene matches. Germline V CDR1 and CDR2: SGHRS, YFSETQ. This CDR3 is 18 amino acids long. CDR3 protein: CASSYVPGQGTTNEKLFF. CDR3 DNA: TGCGCCAGCAGCTATGTCCCGGGACAGGGAACAACTAATGAAAAACTGTTTTTT.